This T cell receptor beta chain came from a study of blood T cell repertoires in COVID-19. On the study more broadly: Samples taken during acute and convalescent COVID-19 were collected in the United States, Italy and Spain. From T cells, B-cell-depleted T cells, or PBMCs came the material, which was cDNA or gDNA.

Looked up from germline, CDR1 is MDHEN and CDR2 is SYDVKM. V was pared by 5 bases and J by 4 bases, with 17 bases between. CDR3 length equals 16 residues. Using immunoSEQ multiplex PCR, the repertoire was profiled, and TCRdb retains in-frame clones only, with some absent. The sample includes around 100,000 clones, 88% of them seen just once. This receptor was taken from a woman aged 55-70 years with acute or convalescent COVID-19. Sequences were obtained from peripheral blood. The chain recombines TRBV28 with TRBJ2-2; D is possibly TRBD2 (6 bases). This CDR3 reads CASSPTGGEFTGELFF. In nucleotides, the CDR3 is TGTGCCAGCAGTCCCACCGGGGGAGAATTCACCGGGGAGCTGTTTTTT.